The rows below give T cell receptor beta chains drawn from one sample of a study of identical twins. Via MiXCR, TCRdb re-called the 5' RACE reads, giving one row per CDR3 protein. Of hundreds of thousands of distinct CDR3 sequences listed, about 7.6% are singletons. These same records also appear under a second study, on yellow fever vaccine responses in identical twins.

Sequenced: PBMCs. These receptors came from a woman under 30 in good health. Both conserved end residues are part of each CDR3. D genes are given only for firm matches. Size is stated for part of the rows, as once, few or many counts, or as a class when the clone is expanded.

TRBJ2-1 | TRBD2 | TRBV20-1 | few | CSGFAGVYNEQFF | TGCAGTGGATTTGCGGGAGTCTACAATGAGCAGTTCTTC
TRBJ2-1 | TRBD1 | TRBV5-1 | few | CASSSGGGRSYNEQFF | TGCGCCAGCAGCTCAGGGGGCGGGCGCTCCTACAATGAGCAGTTCTTC
TRBJ1-1 | . | TRBV5-1 | many | CASSPTGTPNTEAFF | TGCGCCAGCAGCCCCACCGGGACACCGAACACTGAAGCTTTCTTT
TRBJ1-2 | TRBD1 | TRBV20-1 | few | CSAGQGVNGYTF | TGCAGTGCTGGACAGGGGGTCAATGGCTACACCTTC
TRBJ2-7 | . | TRBV12-3/TRBV12-4 | few | CASSPTGRNGYEQYF | TGTGCCAGCAGTCCAACAGGGAGGAATGGCTACGAGCAGTACTTC
TRBJ2-3 | . | TRBV10-3 | few | CAISSSTVITDTQYF | TGTGCCATCAGCTCCTCCACTGTAATCACAGATACGCAGTATTTT
TRBJ2-7 | . | TRBV14 | . | CASSQVKGQGTYEQYF | TGTGCCAGCAGCCAAGTGAAGGGTCAGGGAACCTACGAGCAGTACTTC
TRBJ2-1 | . | TRBV6-5 | . | CASSYSKGGEQFF | TGTGCCAGCAGTTACTCGAAGGGCGGTGAGCAGTTCTTC
TRBJ2-7 | TRBD2 | TRBV4-1 | many | CASSQDPSGYEQYF | TGCGCCAGCAGCCAAGATCCTAGCGGCTACGAGCAGTACTTC
TRBJ2-1 | . | TRBV7-8 | many | CASSLGRVLDEQFF | TGTGCCAGCAGCCTGGGACGGGTCTTGGATGAGCAGTTCTTC
TRBJ2-3 | . | TRBV21-1 | many | CASSIRTVTQYF | TGTGCCAGCAGCATTCGGACAGTCACGCAGTATTTT
TRBJ2-7 | TRBD2 | TRBV20-1 | many | CSARDISGGVYEQYF | TGCAGTGCTAGAGATATTTCGGGAGGTGTCTACGAGCAGTACTTC
TRBJ1-2 | . | TRBV6-1 | few | CASMTRGKELGYGYTF | TGTGCCAGCATGACGAGGGGAAAGGAGCTAGGCTATGGCTACACCTTC
TRBJ2-3 | . | TRBV20-1 | few | CSASGWGGRGTDTQYF | TGCAGTGCTAGTGGTTGGGGGGGCCGAGGCACAGATACGCAGTATTTT
TRBJ2-6 | TRBD1 | TRBV5-1 | . | CASTQGATSGANVLTF | TGCGCCAGCACCCAGGGGGCCACGTCTGGGGCCAACGTCCTGACTTTC
TRBJ2-3 | TRBD2 | TRBV6-5 | few | CASSYHRLAGAPDTQYF | TGTGCCAGCAGTTACCACAGACTAGCGGGGGCCCCAGATACGCAGTATTTT
TRBJ2-7 | . | TRBV14 | few | CASSQLSGGGVLYEQYF | TGTGCCAGCAGCCAACTCTCAGGGGGAGGCGTTCTCTACGAGCAGTACTTC
TRBJ2-2 | . | TRBV3-1 | . | CASSQDNLGRANTGELFF | TGTGCCAGCAGCCAAGATAATCTGGGCAGGGCGAACACCGGGGAGCTGTTTTTT
TRBJ2-2 | TRBD1 | TRBV12-3/TRBV12-4 | . | CATRQGAWTGELFF | TGTGCCACTCGCCAGGGGGCTTGGACCGGGGAGCTGTTTTTT
TRBJ2-3 | . | TRBV20-1 | . | CSACGTASTDTQYF | TGCAGTGCTTGCGGGACGGCTAGCACAGATACGCAGTATTTT
TRBJ1-2 | TRBD1 | TRBV19 | many | CASSTRTGGIYGYTF | TGTGCCAGTAGTACCCGGACAGGGGGAATCTATGGCTACACCTTC
TRBJ2-5 | TRBD2 | TRBV20-1 | . | CSASRGPPSGRETQYF | TGCAGTGCTAGTAGAGGGCCCCCTAGCGGGAGAGAGACCCAGTACTTC
TRBJ2-3 | . | TRBV7-3 | few | CASSLKVFPDTQYF | TGTGCCAGCAGCTTAAAGGTCTTTCCAGATACGCAGTATTTT